The rows below give T cell receptor beta chains drawn from one sample of a study of T cell repertoires in cytomegalovirus infection. No antigen is known for these receptors. TCRdb re-analysed the reads in MiXCR, keeping a single row per CDR3 protein. The sample includes about 570,000 distinct CDR3 sequences, 40% seen only once; the top ten take roughly 50%. The sample here was cultured PBMCs, taken from culture after CMV antigen stimulation. These receptors were obtained from a human donor in good health (CMV status not recorded). Some clones in this sample may be carry-over from other donors' samples. CDR3s include the opening cysteine and the closing phenylalanine or tryptophan. D genes are given only for firm matches. Expanded clones get a size class; other rows say once, few or many, or leave the size out.

D,V,J,size,DNA,CDR3
NA,TRBV7-2,TRBJ1-4,NA,TGTGCCAGCAGCAGGGGGATGTTAAATGAAAAACTGTTTTTT,CASSRGMLNEKLFF
NA,TRBV29-1,TRBJ1-6,NA,TGCAGCGTTTGGGAGGGCCGTTCTAATTCACCCCTCCACTTT,CSVWEGRSNSPLHF
NA,TRBV5-1,TRBJ1-3,NA,TGCGCCAGCCGACGGACGGTATCTGGAAACACCATATATTTT,CASRRTVSGNTIYF
TRBD2,TRBV27,TRBJ2-7,few,TGTGCCAGCAGTTTGGGACCGGGGGGGAGGTATGACGAGCAGTACTTC,CASSLGPGGRYDEQYF
TRBD2,TRBV2,TRBJ2-1,NA,TGTGCCAGCAGCCAGACTAGCTATGGTGAGCAGTTCTTC,CASSQTSYGEQFF
TRBD1,TRBV6-1,TRBJ1-1,NA,TGTGCCACCCATACCGGGACAGGGAACACTGAAGCTTTCTTT,CATHTGTGNTEAFF
NA,TRBV7-2,TRBJ1-6,few,TGTGCCAGCAGCTCCGCTTACCGGGATTCACCCCTCCACTTT,CASSSAYRDSPLHF
NA,TRBV7-2,TRBJ2-1,few,TGTGCCAGCAGCTCGAGCCGCACAGAGGGTGAGCAGTTCTTC,CASSSSRTEGEQFF
TRBD2,TRBV6-2/TRBV6-3,TRBJ2-1,few,TGTGCCAGCAGTTACAGCGGGAGGACTGAGCAGTTCTTC,CASSYSGRTEQFF
TRBD2,TRBV12-3/TRBV12-4,TRBJ2-3,few,TGTGCCAGCAGTTCCCCGGGGGGGGCCCCAGATACGCAGTATTTT,CASSSPGGAPDTQYF
TRBD1,TRBV7-9,TRBJ1-2,NA,TGTGCCAGCAGAAATCGGACAGGTCCTCCGTATGGCTACACCTTC,CASRNRTGPPYGYTF
NA,TRBV7-2,TRBJ1-1,NA,TGTGCCAGCAGCTTAAACAGGTGGGCCACTGAAGCTTTCTTT,CASSLNRWATEAFF
TRBD1,TRBV20-1,TRBJ2-7,NA,TGCAGTGCTAGAGATCCAGGCGGGACAGGGGACTCCTACGAGCAGTACTTC,CSARDPGGTGDSYEQYF
NA,TRBV11-2,TRBJ2-7,NA,TGTGCCAGCAGCCCTAGATTGAGTCGATCGGCCCACTACGAGCAGTACTTC,CASSPRLSRSAHYEQYF
NA,TRBV12-3/TRBV12-4,TRBJ1-2,few,TGTGCCAGCACTCTTGGGGGTTATGGCTACACCTTC,CASTLGGYGYTF
NA,TRBV4-1,TRBJ2-5,NA,TGCGCCAGCAGCCAAGAGATACAGGGTATGGGTGAGACCCAGTACTTC,CASSQEIQGMGETQYF